This entry lists 13 T cell receptor beta chains sequenced from one sample in a study of T cell responses to AZD1222 COVID-19 vaccine. The method was immunoSEQ multiplex PCR; TCRdb's version includes in-frame clones alone and lacks a portion of them. The table records tens of thousands of clones, 90% to 95% of them present only once. Sequenced here: peripheral blood, sampled 28 days after the second AZD1222 dose. The receptors stem from an adult who received the AZD1222 COVID-19 vaccine.

V gene TRBV7-8 combines with J gene TRBJ2-4; the D gene is possibly TRBD1 (6 bases). The germline V gene has CDR1 SGHVS and CDR2 FQNEAQ. V was shortened by 1 base and J by 5 bases, with 9 bases between the two germline ends. The CDR3 loop spans 14 amino acids. This CDR3 reads CASSLDAGENIQYF. The CDR3 DNA sequence: TGTGCCAGCAGCTTAGATGCAGGGGAAAACATTCAGTACTTC.

This chain connects TRBV5-1 to TRBJ1-2, with 8 bases identical to TRBD1. This CDR3 is built from 13 residues. The V and J ends lost 4 bases and 8 bases, in that order; junction bases with no gene match: 7. Looked up from germline, CDR1 is SGHRS and CDR2 is YFSETQ. Written as DNA, the CDR3 is TGCGCCAGCAGCCCTAGGACAGGGCGCGGCTACACCTTC. The encoded protein is CASSPRTGRGYTF.

V gene TRBV28 combines with J gene TRBJ1-6; 8 bases line up with TRBD1. CDR3 size: 14 residues. Trimming at V came to 4 bases and at J to 8 bases, leaving 4 bases not matched to a gene. The germline V gene encodes CDR1 MDHEN and CDR2 SYDVKM. The CDR3 sequence: CASSSDRGYSPLHF. The CDR3 DNA is TGTGCCAGCAGTTCCGACAGGGGATATTCACCCCTCCACTTT.

This clone was detected once. This chain links TRBV19 with TRBJ2-1, with 16 bases identical to TRBD2. The V and J ends lost 5 bases and 5 bases, in that order; junction bases with no gene match: 3. The germline V gene encodes CDR1 LNHDA and CDR2 SQIVND (reference sequence). This CDR3 spans 16 amino acids. The CDR3 coding sequence is TGTGCCAGTAGTCGGGGACTAGCGGGGGGGCACAATGAGCAGTTCTTC. This translates into CASSRGLAGGHNEQFF.

The chain has TRBV5-5 and TRBJ1-2; D is unresolved. Deletions cut 0 bases from V and 2 bases from J, with 8 bases between. The V gene's germline CDR1 is SGHKS and CDR2 YYEKEE (reference sequence). The CDR3 has 14 amino acids. The DNA of the CDR3 is TGTGCCAGCAGCTTGGTGGCGGTAAACTATGGCTACACCTTC. This sequence encodes CASSLVAVNYGYTF.

The V gene is TRBV5-4, the J gene TRBJ1-2, with a weak D call TRBD1 (6 bases). The ends were cut back, 4 bases at V and 1 base at J, with 14 bases in the middle. The CDR3 covers 15 residues. Germline V gene lookup returns CDR1 SGHNT and CDR2 YYREEE (reference sequence). CDR3 bases: TGTGCCAGCAGCCTGAGGGGGTGGGGTAACTATGGCTACACCTTC. Amino acids: CASSLRGWGNYGYTF.

This CDR3 is CASSPDTTNEKLFF. The CDR3 DNA reads TGCGCCAGCAGCCCAGATACAACTAATGAAAAACTGTTTTTT. The chain links TRBV5-1 to TRBJ1-4; the D is unclear. This CDR3 comprises 14 residues. Germline CDR1 reads SGHRS; CDR2 reads YFSETQ. The V end lost 4 bases, the J end lost 0 bases, and 7 bases lay between the germline ends.

The V call is TRBV7-8, the J call TRBJ1-5; unclear D gene. The germline CDR1 and CDR2 sequences are SGHVS and FQNEAQ. The CDR3 consists of 15 residues. V was cut by 1 base and J by 2 bases, with 9 bases left in between. The CDR3 coding sequence is TGTGCCAGCAGCTTAGTGGGCAGTCGCAATCAGCCCCAGCATTTT. Encoded protein: CASSLVGSRNQPQHF.

This clone occurred a few times. The chain has TRBV5-4 and TRBJ2-2, with D perhaps matching TRBD2 (5 bases). Germline values: CDR1 SGHNT, CDR2 YYREEE (reference sequence). CDR3 length equals 16 residues. Trimming took 4 bases from V and 1 from J, leaving 14 bases between them. The CDR3 DNA reads as TGTGCCAGCAGCCCCCCGGTGGGGAGGAACACCGGGGAGCTGTTTTTT. Translating gives CASSPPVGRNTGELFF.

The V call is TRBV28, the J call TRBJ1-2; tentatively, D is TRBD1 (5 bases). The CDR3 is 13 amino acids. Per germline, CDR1 MDHEN and CDR2 SYDVKM. The V gene lost 5 bases and the J gene lost 3 bases, with 10 bases spanning the gap. The CDR3 region is CASSTGTDYGYTF. The CDR3 DNA sequence: TGTGCCAGCAGTACTGGGACGGACTATGGCTACACCTTC.

The genes are TRBV5-1 and TRBJ2-2, with 13 bases lining up with TRBD2. V lost 3 bases, J lost 3 bases, and 8 bases stayed unmatched. CDR3 size: 18 residues. Looked up from germline, CDR1 is SGHRS and CDR2 is YFSETQ. As DNA, the CDR3 is TGCGCCAGCAGCTATTCGACTAGCGGGGGGTATGACACCGGGGAGCTGTTTTTT. Protein: CASSYSTSGGYDTGELFF.

The CDR3 DNA follows: TGTGCCAGCTCGACGGGGCGCAATGAGCAGTTCTTC. It codes for CASSTGRNEQFF. V gene TRBV18 combines with J gene TRBJ2-1; tentatively, D is TRBD1 or TRBD2 (5 bases each). The CDR3 length is 12 residues. With 6 bases removed from V and 6 bases from J, the gap between germline ends came to 9 bases. CDR1 is KGHSH, CDR2 LQKENI, per germline.

The chain has TRBV7-9 and TRBJ2-1, with D possibly being TRBD2 (6 bases). The CDR3 is 17 residues long. The V gene lost 1 base and the J gene lost 1 base, with 14 bases spanning the gap. The germline V gene encodes CDR1 SEHNR and CDR2 FQNEAQ (reference sequence). The DNA of the CDR3 is TGTGCCAGCAGCTTAGTGGGGTGGACTACGTCCTACAATGAGCAGTTCTTC. It is translated as CASSLVGWTTSYNEQFF.